The next 29 T cell receptor beta chains were all read from a single sample in a study of T cell repertoires in cytomegalovirus infection. These receptors have no identified antigens. TCRdb passed the reads through MiXCR, listing each CDR3 protein once. The sample yields a few hundred thousand distinct CDR3 sequences, approximately 25% seen once. The source material was cultured PBMCs, sampled from culture after CMV antigen stimulation. All receptors derive from a human donor in good health (CMV status not recorded). Some clones in this sample may be carry-over from other donors' samples.

The chain uses TRBV7-2 and TRBJ1-6; the D gene is possibly TRBD1 (5 bases). The ends were cut back, 1 base at V and 6 bases at J, with 10 bases in the middle. CDR3 length equals 15 residues. From germline, CDR1 is SGHTA and CDR2 FQGNSA. The CDR3 DNA is TGTGCCAGCAGCTTAGAAGGGACGGCTAATTCACCCCTCCACTTT. Its translation is CASSLEGTANSPLHF.

This clonotype has a count of ten or more. The chain has TRBV7-8 and TRBJ1-1; 7 nucleotides agree with TRBD1. J was trimmed by 4 bases and V by 4 bases; bases with no gene match: 6. From germline, CDR1 is SGHVS and CDR2 FQNEAQ. CDR3 size: 14 residues. CDR3 region: CASSSDRAGTEAFF. Here the CDR3 DNA reads TGTGCCAGCAGCTCCGACAGGGCGGGCACTGAAGCTTTCTTT.

The CDR3: CASRRDSVTDTQYF. Here the CDR3 DNA reads TGTGCCAGCAGGCGGGACAGTGTCACAGATACGCAGTATTTT. The chain employs TRBV11-3 and TRBJ2-3; D is possibly TRBD1 (7 bases). Per the germline V gene, CDR1 is SGHNT and CDR2 is YENEEA. Deletions cut 6 bases from V and 2 bases from J, with 12 bases between. The CDR3 covers 14 residues.

The V gene is TRBV25-1, the J gene TRBJ2-2; D may correspond to TRBD1 or TRBD2 (5 bases each). The germline CDR1 and CDR2 sequences are MGHDK and SYGVNS. This CDR3 has 14 amino acids. V lost 5 bases and J lost 5, with 12 bases in between. DNA for the CDR3: TGTGCCAGCAGTCGGGGCTATGGGACCGGGGAGCTGTTTTTT. Encoded protein: CASSRGYGTGELFF.

This clonotype was counted only a few times. The chain is built from TRBV15 and TRBJ1-2, with a tentative D call TRBD1 (5 bases). The CDR3 sequence is 15 residues long. Between the trimmed V and J ends, which lost 1 base and 8 bases, there was a span of 17 bases. Per germline, CDR1 LNHNV and CDR2 YYDKDF (reference sequence). CDR3 residues: CATSRAGTDLRGYTF. CDR3 nucleotide sequence: TGTGCCACCAGCAGAGCGGGGACGGATCTTAGGGGCTACACCTTC.

This clonotype was found many times. The chain carries TRBV28 and TRBJ2-1, with 9 positions matching TRBD1. Trimming removed 6 bases from V and 8 bases from J; junction bases left unmatched: 11. This CDR3 contains 15 residues. Germline V gene data show CDR1 as MDHEN and CDR2 as SYDVKM. Here the CDR3 DNA reads TGTGCCAGCAGCCTCCCGGGACAGGGTTTCTATGAGCAGTTCTTC. Translation: CASSLPGQGFYEQFF.

The V call is TRBV20-1, the J call TRBJ2-7; D is unresolved. The CDR3 covers 13 residues. Germline loops: CDR1 DFQATT, CDR2 SNEGSKA (reference sequence). With 6 bases removed from V and 5 bases from J, the gap between germline ends came to 17 bases. This CDR3 reads CSALPNPPNEQYF. As DNA, the CDR3 is TGCAGTGCCCTGCCTAACCCACCCAACGAGCAGTACTTC.

V is TRBV5-4 and J is TRBJ2-2, with D uncertain. Per germline, CDR1 SGHNT and CDR2 YYREEE (reference sequence). V was cut by 0 bases and J by 1 base, with 10 bases left in between. The CDR3 has 16 residues. The chain's CDR3 is CASSLADPGNTGELFF. The CDR3 DNA sequence: TGTGCCAGCAGCTTGGCCGACCCGGGGAACACCGGGGAGCTGTTTTTT.

The rearrangement joins TRBV7-8 to TRBJ2-7; perhaps TRBD2 as D (5 bases). V lost 4 bases and J 5 bases, leaving 12 bases between the germline ends. There are 13 residues in the CDR3. Looked up from germline, CDR1 is SGHVS and CDR2 is FQNEAQ. The CDR3 DNA is TGTGCCAGCAGCTCGGCAGGAGGCGACGAGCAGTACTTC. The encoded protein is CASSSAGGDEQYF.

This clonotype has a count of ten or more. V and J are TRBV6-1 and TRBJ2-3, with TRBD2 matching over 9 bases. The V segment lost 0 bases and the J segment 2 bases; nucleotides outside the gene matches: 3. CDR3 length equals 16 residues. Germline assignment: CDR1 MNHNS and CDR2 SASEGT. The CDR3 region has the DNA TGTGCCAGCAGTGAAGCGGCTAGCGGGACCACAGATACGCAGTATTTT. Protein product: CASSEAASGTTDTQYF.

CDR3 region: CSASGTYRAPDTQYF. The CDR3 DNA reads TGCAGTGCTAGCGGGACCTACCGCGCCCCAGATACGCAGTATTTT. The V and J genes are TRBV20-1 and TRBJ2-3; perhaps D is TRBD1 or TRBD2 (5 bases each). From germline, CDR1 is DFQATT and CDR2 SNEGSKA (reference sequence). The V and J ends lost 3 bases and 4 bases respectively, with 17 bases between them. CDR3 length equals 15 residues.

This clonotype has only a few counts. CDR3 DNA: TGTGCCAGCAGCTTAGAGACAGTTTATAACTATGGCTACACCTTC. Translating gives CASSLETVYNYGYTF. This chain uses TRBV7-8 with TRBJ1-2, with D perhaps matching TRBD1 (5 bases). Germline V CDR1 and CDR2: SGHVS, FQNEAQ. Deletions cut 1 base from V and 1 base from J, with 10 bases between. The CDR3 is 15 residues long.

The V call is TRBV7-9, the J call TRBJ2-2; 8 nucleotides line up with TRBD2. This CDR3 region has 18 residues. Germline-derived CDR1 and CDR2 are SEHNR and FQNEAQ (reference sequence). The J segment lost 2 bases and the V segment lost 2 bases, leaving 10 bases of the junction unmatched. Written as DNA, the CDR3 is TGTGCCAGCAGCTTAATCACGGGAGGGACTAAAAACACCGGGGAGCTGTTTTTT. Translating gives CASSLITGGTKNTGELFF.

The chain employs TRBV20-1 and TRBJ2-3; 9 nucleotides match TRBD2. The ends lost 0 bases at V and 4 bases at J; junction bases unmatched: 14. This CDR3 spans 18 amino acids. Germline V gene data show CDR1 as DFQATT and CDR2 as SNEGSKA (reference sequence). CDR3 loop: CSAREFVAGGHFADTQYF. Here the CDR3 DNA reads TGCAGTGCTAGAGAATTTGTGGCGGGAGGGCATTTCGCAGATACGCAGTATTTT.

This rearrangement joins TRBV15 to TRBJ2-3, with D unresolved. Trimming removed 3 bases at V and 10 bases at J, with 11 bases between. The CDR3 is made up of 12 amino acids. Germline assignment: CDR1 LNHNV and CDR2 YYDKDF (reference sequence). CDR3 in amino acids: CATSRHLEAQYF. For the CDR3, the DNA is TGTGCCACCAGCAGGCACCTTGAGGCGCAGTATTTT.

Comments on this clonotype: The junction shows a germline mismatch at one end, possibly a read error. The V call is TRBV4-1, the J call TRBJ2-5; 11 nucleotides match TRBD2. The CDR3 loop spans 17 amino acids. The germline V gene encodes CDR1 MGHRA and CDR2 YSYEKL. CDR3 sequence reads: CASSQATSGSYQETQYF. CDR3 nucleotides: TGCGCCAGCAGTCAAGCTACTAGCGGGAGCTACCAAGAGACCCAGTACTTC.

This clonotype has ten or more counts. The chain is built from TRBV10-3 and TRBJ2-1; 7 bases match TRBD2. This CDR3 has 17 residues. Germline CDR1 is ENHRY and CDR2 is SYGVKD. With 1 base clipped from V and 8 bases from J, the junction kept 14 bases outside the gene matches. CDR3 sequence: CAISELGGRRSRYEQFF. The CDR3 DNA follows: TGTGCCATCAGTGAGTTGGGCGGGAGACGGTCACGGTATGAGCAGTTCTTC.

This clonotype was observed a handful of times. V usage is TRBV20-1 and J usage is TRBJ2-6; TRBD2 is a possible D gene (6 bases). Trimming took 5 bases from V and 0 from J, leaving 8 bases between them. The CDR3 spans 14 residues. The V gene's germline CDR1 is DFQATT and CDR2 SNEGSKA (reference sequence). CDR3 DNA sequence: TGCAGTGCTGAGGAGGGCTCTGGGGCCAACGTCCTGACTTTC. It is translated as CSAEEGSGANVLTF.

This clonotype was detected only a few times. V gene TRBV6-1 combines with J gene TRBJ1-1; 8 bases align to TRBD1. This CDR3 has 17 residues. The germline CDR1 and CDR2 sequences are MNHNS and SASEGT. V was clipped by 0 bases and J by 4 bases; unmatched bases: 10. The CDR3 region is CASSEALRAGGGTEAFF. The CDR3 DNA is TGTGCCAGCAGTGAAGCGCTTCGGGCAGGGGGCGGCACTGAAGCTTTCTTT.

This clonotype was picked up many times. In nucleotides, the CDR3 is TGTGCCAGCAGCTTAGGGCCCACGCAAGGGAATACGCAGTATTTT. The encoded protein is CASSLGPTQGNTQYF. This rearrangement joins TRBV7-2 to TRBJ2-3; D call uncertain. This CDR3 has 15 residues. CDR1 is SGHTA, CDR2 FQGNSA, per germline. V was shortened by 1 base and J by 7 bases, with 15 bases between the two germline ends.

The count of this clonotype is one. This chain links TRBV7-6 with TRBJ2-3; D is perhaps TRBD1 or TRBD2 (5 bases each). This CDR3 has 16 residues. The V gene's germline CDR1 is SGHVS and CDR2 FNYEAQ. V lost 3 bases to trimming and J lost 4 bases, with 17 bases between them. Here the CDR3 DNA reads TGTGCCAGCAGCTTGGGGTCGGGGACCCGATCAGATACGCAGTATTTT. As protein: CASSLGSGTRSDTQYF.

V usage is TRBV7-2 and J usage is TRBJ1-1; D might be TRBD1 (6 bases). The CDR3 runs 13 residues. V was cut by 3 bases and J by 7 bases, with 12 bases left in between. The V gene's germline CDR1 is SGHTA and CDR2 FQGNSA. The DNA of the CDR3 is TGTGCCAGCAGCTTGAGGGGGTTTGATGAAGCTTTCTTT. Amino acids: CASSLRGFDEAFF.

The rearrangement joins TRBV5-8 to TRBJ2-5; 11 bases fit TRBD2. The CDR3 extends over 15 amino acids. With V trimmed by 4 bases and J by 2 bases, 4 bases remained unmatched. Germline CDR1 SGHTS, CDR2 YDEGEE. In DNA, the CDR3 is TGTGCCAGCAGCGTGGGACTAGCGGAGCAAGAGACCCAGTACTTC. It yields the protein CASSVGLAEQETQYF.

The V gene is TRBV11-2, the J gene TRBJ1-4; D might be TRBD1 (5 bases). This CDR3 spans 12 amino acids. The V and J ends lost 4 bases and 8 bases respectively, with 8 bases between them. In germline, CDR1 is SGHAT, CDR2 FQNNGV. The CDR3 loop reads CASSYRIEKLFF. The CDR3 coding sequence is TGTGCCAGCAGCTACAGGATAGAAAAACTGTTTTTT. The whole variable domain, remainder taken from reference TRBV11-2 and TRBJ1-4, is EAGVAQSPRYKIIEKRQSVAFWCNPISGHATLYWYQQILGQGPKLLIQFQNNGVVDDSQLPKDRFSAERLKGVDSTLKIQPAKLEDSAVYLCASSYRIEKLFFGSGTQLSVL.

This clonotype occurred many times. This sequence joins TRBV7-2 and TRBJ2-3, with TRBD2 matching 7 bases. There are 13 residues in the CDR3. After removal of 4 bases from V and 4 bases from J, the junction contained 2 bases not matched to a gene. Germline CDR1 SGHTA, CDR2 FQGNSA. CDR3 DNA sequence: TGTGCCAGCAGCTATACTAGCGCAGATACGCAGTATTTT. It codes for CASSYTSADTQYF.

This clonotype was counted many times. This sequence joins TRBV12-3 or TRBV12-4 and TRBJ2-5, with 12 bases fitting TRBD2. The ends lost 1 base at V and 3 bases at J; junction bases unmatched: 18. This CDR3 is built from 21 residues. DNA of the CDR3: TGTGCCAGCAGTTTAGACAGGGGAAGATGGGGGACTAGCGGGCATGAAGAGACCCAGTACTTC. It is translated as CASSLDRGRWGTSGHEETQYF.

As concerns this clonotype: Sequence at one end of the junction differs from germline and may be a read error. V is TRBV27 and J is TRBJ2-3; D remains unclear. Germline loops: CDR1 MNHEY, CDR2 SMNVEV (reference sequence). The CDR3 spans 15 residues. The CDR3 reads CASSLLPGGTDTQYF. For the CDR3, the DNA is TGTGCTAGCAGTTTACTCCCGGGCGGCACAGATACGCAGTATTTT.

The chain uses TRBV5-1 and TRBJ2-3; 7 bases match TRBD1. Germline V gene sequence: CDR1 SGHRS, CDR2 YFSETQ. The V and J ends lost 4 bases and 3 bases, in that order; junction bases with no gene match: 5. This CDR3 spans 14 amino acids. The CDR3 DNA reads TGCGCCAGCAGCGCCGGACAGGAAACAGATACGCAGTATTTT. Translation gives CASSAGQETDTQYF.

This clonotype was counted ten times or more. The CDR3 protein is CASSLEQGAFEQYF. DNA of the CDR3: TGTGCCAGCAGCTTAGAACAGGGGGCATTCGAGCAGTACTTC. The V call is TRBV7-2, the J call TRBJ2-7; 9 bases are a match to TRBD1. Germline lookup yields CDR1 SGHTA and CDR2 FQGNSA. The CDR3 runs 14 residues. The trim removed 1 base at V and 6 bases at J, leaving 4 bases unmatched.